These T cell receptor beta chains were read from a single sample in a study of shared clonotypes between healthy human individuals. TCRdb's copy holds only in-frame clones and misses some; the assay was immunoSEQ multiplex PCR. The repertoire holds around 600,000 clones, 95% to 98% seen once, with 0.3% in the top ten. The sample taken for sequencing was naive CD8+ T cells sorted from blood. The receptors stem from a man aged 25-45 years in good health. CDR3s include the opening cysteine and the closing phenylalanine or tryptophan. Each record gives: V gene, CDR3 protein.

v_call: TRBV9
cdr3_aa: CASGAGGADGEQYF

v_call: TRBV27
cdr3_aa: CAPGQPVGEQYF

v_call: TRBV7-9
cdr3_aa: CASSGQSLVGELGNGYTF

v_call: TRBV18
cdr3_aa: CASSPGRLRDEQYF

v_call: TRBV7-6
cdr3_aa: CASSQRTSDSYEQYF

v_call: TRBV30
cdr3_aa: CAWSQGEGYEQYF

v_call: TRBV7-8
cdr3_aa: CASSLGAPGSGYTF

v_call: TRBV28
cdr3_aa: CASSLTGGGGELFF

v_call: TRBV9
cdr3_aa: CASSVAERDRTDTQYF

v_call: TRBV9
cdr3_aa: CASSPSPRGSKNRDWQFF

v_call: TRBV6-1
cdr3_aa: CASSLEGAANQPQHF

v_call: TRBV27
cdr3_aa: CASSPLLSVGYNEQFF

v_call: TRBV4-1
cdr3_aa: CASSQRGDRGRGEQYF

v_call: TRBV9
cdr3_aa: CASSVSGGTYNEQFF

v_call: TRBV6-4
cdr3_aa: CASKGEGGYTF

v_call: TRBV19
cdr3_aa: CASSTPGTVYEQYF

v_call: TRBV4-3
cdr3_aa: CASSQDASGLNEQFF

v_call: TRBV2
cdr3_aa: CASSEYPGANVLTF

v_call: TRBV7-9
cdr3_aa: CASSPHFSPWAGNEDTQYF

v_call: TRBV7-8
cdr3_aa: CASSLVVGDQPQHF

v_call: TRBV5-6
cdr3_aa: CASSLAGQGNTGELFF

v_call: TRBV5-1
cdr3_aa: CASRSSQLANYGYTF

v_call: TRBV5-6
cdr3_aa: CASINSGWNTGELFF

v_call: TRBV27
cdr3_aa: CASSLGPSSYNEQFF

v_call: TRBV9
cdr3_aa: CASSVGGRRTDTQYF

v_call: TRBV27
cdr3_aa: CASSFGILNTEAFF

v_call: TRBV18
cdr3_aa: CASSPMTSGASSYNEQFF

v_call: TRBV27
cdr3_aa: CATATGGFATEAFF

v_call: TRBV9
cdr3_aa: CASSVQDRGRETQYF

v_call: TRBV6-1
cdr3_aa: CASTHGPDTQYF

v_call: TRBV7-7
cdr3_aa: CASSQDRGPWNTGELFF

v_call: TRBV9
cdr3_aa: CASSPSPGLAGVRSYEQYF

v_call: TRBV11-2
cdr3_aa: CASSSANRDIEAFF

v_call: TRBV7-9
cdr3_aa: CASSDSSGTREQYF

v_call: TRBV2
cdr3_aa: CASSEVGGRRETQYF

v_call: TRBV5-1
cdr3_aa: CASSSGWGGDYNEQFF

v_call: TRBV5-4
cdr3_aa: CASSLATGSSYEQYF

v_call: TRBV7-9
cdr3_aa: CASSLALRPTGELFF

v_call: TRBV6-5
cdr3_aa: CASSYLAASTDTQYF

v_call: TRBV7-8
cdr3_aa: CASSQGQETSEQYF

v_call: TRBV7-9
cdr3_aa: CASTLTGDTEAFF